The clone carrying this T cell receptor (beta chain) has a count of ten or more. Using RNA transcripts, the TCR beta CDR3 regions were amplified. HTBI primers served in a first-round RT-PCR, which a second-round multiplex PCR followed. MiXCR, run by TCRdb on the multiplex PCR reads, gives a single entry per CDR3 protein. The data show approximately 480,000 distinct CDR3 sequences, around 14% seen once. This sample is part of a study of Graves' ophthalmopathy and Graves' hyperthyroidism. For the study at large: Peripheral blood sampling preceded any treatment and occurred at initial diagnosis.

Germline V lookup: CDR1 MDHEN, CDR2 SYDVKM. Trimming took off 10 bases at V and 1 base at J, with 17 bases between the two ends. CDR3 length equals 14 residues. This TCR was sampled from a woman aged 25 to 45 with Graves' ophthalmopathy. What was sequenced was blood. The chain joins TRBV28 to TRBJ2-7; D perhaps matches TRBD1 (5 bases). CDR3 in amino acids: CATDSLQFSYEQYF. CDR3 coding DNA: TGTGCCACCGACAGTCTACAATTTTCCTACGAGCAGTACTTC.